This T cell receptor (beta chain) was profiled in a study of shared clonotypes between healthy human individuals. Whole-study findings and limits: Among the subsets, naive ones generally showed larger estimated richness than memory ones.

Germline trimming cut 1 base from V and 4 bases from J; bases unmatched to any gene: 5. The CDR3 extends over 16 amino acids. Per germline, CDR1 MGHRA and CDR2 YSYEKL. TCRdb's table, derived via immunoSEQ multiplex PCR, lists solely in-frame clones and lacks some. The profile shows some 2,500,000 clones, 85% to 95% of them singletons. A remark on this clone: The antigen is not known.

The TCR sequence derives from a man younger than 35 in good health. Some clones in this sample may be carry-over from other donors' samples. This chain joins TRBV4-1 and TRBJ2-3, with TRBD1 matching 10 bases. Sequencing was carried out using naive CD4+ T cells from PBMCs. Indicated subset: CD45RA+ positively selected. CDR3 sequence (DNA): TGCGCCAGCAGCCAAGCCGGGACAGGGGTTGCAGATACGCAGTATTTT. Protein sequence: CASSQAGTGVADTQYF.